The clone carrying this T cell receptor beta chain was seen only a few times. The record originates from a study of T cells in Graves' hyperthyroidism and ophthalmopathy. RNA transcripts provided the source from which TCR beta CDR3 regions were amplified. The HTBI primer set drove a first-round RT-PCR of the TCR CDR3. One entry per CDR3 protein results from TCRdb running MiXCR on the multiplex PCR reads. The profile shows more than 650,000 distinct CDR3 sequences, about 14% of them singletons. The TCR comes from a young woman with Graves' hyperthyroidism. Input material: blood.

DNA for the CDR3: TGCAGTGCTACAGTCCTTCCAACTAATGAAAAACTGTTTTTT. Its translation is CSATVLPTNEKLFF. The rearrangement uses TRBV20-1 and TRBJ1-4, with D uncertain. Germline-derived CDR1 and CDR2 are DFQATT and SNEGSKA (reference sequence). The germline V and J ends were trimmed by 4 bases and 0 bases, with 9 bases remaining between them. The CDR3 length is 14 residues.